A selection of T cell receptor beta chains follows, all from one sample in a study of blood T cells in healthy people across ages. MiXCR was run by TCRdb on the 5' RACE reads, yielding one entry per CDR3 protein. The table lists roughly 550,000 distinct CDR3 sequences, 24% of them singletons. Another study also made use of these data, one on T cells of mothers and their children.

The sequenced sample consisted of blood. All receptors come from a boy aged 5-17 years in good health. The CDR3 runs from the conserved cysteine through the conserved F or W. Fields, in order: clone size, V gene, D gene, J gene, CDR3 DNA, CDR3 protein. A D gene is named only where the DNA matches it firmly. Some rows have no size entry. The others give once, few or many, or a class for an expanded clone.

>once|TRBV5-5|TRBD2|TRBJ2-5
TGTGCCAGCAGCCCCTCGTCACGACTAGCGGGAGGCCAAGAGACCCAGTACTTC
CASSPSSRLAGGQETQYF
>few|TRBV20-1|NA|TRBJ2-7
TGCAGTGCCGGAGACTACTACGAGCAGTACTTC
CSAGDYYEQYF
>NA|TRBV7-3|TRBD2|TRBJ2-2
TGTGCCAGCAGCTTAACCGGACTAGCGGGGAACACCGGGGAGCTGTTTTTT
CASSLTGLAGNTGELFF
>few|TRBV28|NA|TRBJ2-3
TGTGCCAGCAGCTCCCTGGAGCGGGATACGCAGTATTTT
CASSSLERDTQYF
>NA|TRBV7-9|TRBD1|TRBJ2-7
TGTGCCAGCAGCTCCAAAGTGGGATGGACAGGGGTGAGCACCTACGAGCAGTACTTC
CASSSKVGWTGVSTYEQYF
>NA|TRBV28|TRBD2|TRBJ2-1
TGTGCCAGCAGCTCCGGACTAGCGGCCACCTACAATGAGCAGTTCTTC
CASSSGLAATYNEQFF
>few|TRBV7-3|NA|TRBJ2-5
TGTGCCAGCGGCCTCGGGGCAAAAGAGACCCAGTACTTC
CASGLGAKETQYF
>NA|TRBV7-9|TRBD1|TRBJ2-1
TGTGCCAGCAGCACGGGACAGGGGGGTTACAATGAGCAGTTCTTC
CASSTGQGGYNEQFF
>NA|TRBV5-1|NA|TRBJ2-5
TGCGCCAGCAGCTTGGAGTGGGCAGGGTTGGAGACCCGGTACTTC
CASSLEWAGLETRYF
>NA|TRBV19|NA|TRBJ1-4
TGTGCCAGTAGTATAGACCTTTGGCGGCGGTCGGAGGAAAAACTGTTTTTT
CASSIDLWRRSEEKLFF
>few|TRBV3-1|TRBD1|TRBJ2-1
TGTGCCAGCAGCTTTGTACAGGACAGGGTATACAATGAGCAGTTCTTC
CASSFVQDRVYNEQFF
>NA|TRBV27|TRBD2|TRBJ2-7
TGTGCCAGCAGGCCCTCTAGCGGAAGCTCCTACGAGCAGTACTTC
CASRPSSGSSYEQYF